This TCR beta chain was sequenced for a study of blood T cell repertoires in COVID-19. It was during active infection that Seattle patients were enrolled and then longitudinally followed. The CDR3 is 14 residues long. CDR1 and CDR2 from the germline V gene are MGHRA and YSYEKL. V lost 5 bases and J lost 2, with 12 bases in between. In the source study's methods: Scientists estimated how many nucleated cells there were by amplifying reference gene primers. The protocol was immunoSEQ multiplex PCR, while the TCRdb copy is restricted to in-frame clones and leaves out a portion. V, J and clone size are taken as reported in that table, and D and trimming were inferred from the DNA itself. The repertoire consists of some 320,000 clones, with roughly 91% occurring once and the leading ten covering over 8.5%.

This chain joins TRBV4-1 and TRBJ1-2; D may be TRBD1 (5 bases). The sample was peripheral blood. The TCR comes from a young woman with COVID-19, enrolled during active disease. CDR3 coding DNA: TGCGCCAGCAGCTGGGGGGGGAAGAACTATGGCTACACCTTC. Translation: CASSWGGKNYGYTF.